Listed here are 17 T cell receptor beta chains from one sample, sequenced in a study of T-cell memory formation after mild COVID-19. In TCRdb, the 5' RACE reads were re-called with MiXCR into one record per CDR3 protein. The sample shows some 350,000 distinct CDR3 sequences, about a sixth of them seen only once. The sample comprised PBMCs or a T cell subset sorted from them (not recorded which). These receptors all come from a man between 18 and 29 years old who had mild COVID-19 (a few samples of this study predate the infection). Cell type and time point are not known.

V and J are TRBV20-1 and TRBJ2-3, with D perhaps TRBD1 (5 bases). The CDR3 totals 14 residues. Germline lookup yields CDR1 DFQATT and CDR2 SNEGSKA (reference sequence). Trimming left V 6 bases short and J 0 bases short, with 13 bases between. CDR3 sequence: CSATRQPSTDTQYF. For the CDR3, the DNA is TGCAGTGCCACCAGACAGCCTAGCACAGATACGCAGTATTTT.

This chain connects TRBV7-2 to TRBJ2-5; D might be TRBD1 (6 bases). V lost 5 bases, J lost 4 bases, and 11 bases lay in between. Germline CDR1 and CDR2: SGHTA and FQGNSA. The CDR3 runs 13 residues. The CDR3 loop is CASSQGISETQYF. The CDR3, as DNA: TGTGCCAGCAGCCAGGGGATATCAGAGACCCAGTACTTC.

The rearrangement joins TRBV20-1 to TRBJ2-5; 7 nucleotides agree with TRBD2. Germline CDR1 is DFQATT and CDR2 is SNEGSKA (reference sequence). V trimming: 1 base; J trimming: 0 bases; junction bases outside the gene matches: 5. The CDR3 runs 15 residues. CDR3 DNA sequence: TGCAGTGCTAGAGCAGCTAGCGGAAACCAAGAGACCCAGTACTTC. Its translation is CSARAASGNQETQYF.

This CDR3 is CASSQGPAGSAIGQFF. The CDR3 DNA reads as TGCGCCAGCAGCCAAGGTCCAGCCGGGTCGGCGATCGGGCAGTTCTTC. V gene TRBV4-3 combines with J gene TRBJ2-1; D is ambiguous. This CDR3 contains 16 residues. CDR1 is LGHNA, CDR2 YSLEER, per germline. V was pared by 1 base and J by 12 bases, with 22 bases between.

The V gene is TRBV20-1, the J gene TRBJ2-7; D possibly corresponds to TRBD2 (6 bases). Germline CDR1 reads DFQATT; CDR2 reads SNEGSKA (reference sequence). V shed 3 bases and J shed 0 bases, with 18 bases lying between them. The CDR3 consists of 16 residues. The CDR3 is CSARQGGRVNSYEQYF. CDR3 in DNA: TGCAGTGCTAGGCAGGGAGGCAGAGTTAACTCCTACGAGCAGTACTTC.

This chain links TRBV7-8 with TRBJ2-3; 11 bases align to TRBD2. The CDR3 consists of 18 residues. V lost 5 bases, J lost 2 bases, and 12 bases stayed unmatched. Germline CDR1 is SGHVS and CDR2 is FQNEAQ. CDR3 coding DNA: TGTGCCAGCAGCCAAAATATTCTAGCGGGGGGCTCCACAGATACGCAGTATTTT. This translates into CASSQNILAGGSTDTQYF.

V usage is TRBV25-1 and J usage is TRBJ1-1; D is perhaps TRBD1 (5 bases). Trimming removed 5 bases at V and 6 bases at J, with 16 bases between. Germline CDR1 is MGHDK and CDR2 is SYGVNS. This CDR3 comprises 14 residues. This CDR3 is CASSPQGRIPEAFF. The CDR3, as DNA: TGTGCCAGCAGTCCGCAGGGACGGATCCCTGAAGCTTTCTTT.

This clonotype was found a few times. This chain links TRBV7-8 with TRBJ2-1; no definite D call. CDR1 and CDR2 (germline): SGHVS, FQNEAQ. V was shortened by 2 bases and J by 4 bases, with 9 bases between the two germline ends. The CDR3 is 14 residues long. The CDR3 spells CASSLFPRYNEQFF. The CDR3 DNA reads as TGTGCCAGCAGCTTATTTCCCCGATACAATGAGCAGTTCTTC.

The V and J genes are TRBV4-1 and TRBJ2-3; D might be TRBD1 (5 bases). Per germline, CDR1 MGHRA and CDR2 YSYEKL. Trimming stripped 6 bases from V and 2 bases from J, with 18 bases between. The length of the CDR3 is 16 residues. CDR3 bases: TGCGCCAGCAGGCTCGTTCAGGGCAGTTCCACAGATACGCAGTATTTT. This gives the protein CASRLVQGSSTDTQYF.

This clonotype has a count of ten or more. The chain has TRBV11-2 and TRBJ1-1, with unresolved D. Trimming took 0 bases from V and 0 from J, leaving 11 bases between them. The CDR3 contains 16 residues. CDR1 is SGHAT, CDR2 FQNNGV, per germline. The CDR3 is CASSLEFGKMNTEAFF. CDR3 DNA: TGTGCCAGCAGCTTAGAGTTTGGAAAAATGAACACTGAAGCTTTCTTT. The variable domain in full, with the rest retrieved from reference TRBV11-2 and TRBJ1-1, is EAGVAQSPRYKIIEKRQSVAFWCNPISGHATLYWYQQILGQGPKLLIQFQNNGVVDDSQLPKDRFSAERLKGVDSTLKIQPAKLEDSAVYLCASSLEFGKMNTEAFFGQGTRLTVV.

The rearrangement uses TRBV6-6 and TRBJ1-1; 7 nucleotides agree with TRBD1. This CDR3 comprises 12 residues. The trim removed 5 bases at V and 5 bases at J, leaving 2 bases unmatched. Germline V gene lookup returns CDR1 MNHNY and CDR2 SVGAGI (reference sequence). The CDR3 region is CASSPTGTEAFF. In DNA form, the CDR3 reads TGTGCCAGCAGTCCGACAGGGACTGAAGCTTTCTTT.

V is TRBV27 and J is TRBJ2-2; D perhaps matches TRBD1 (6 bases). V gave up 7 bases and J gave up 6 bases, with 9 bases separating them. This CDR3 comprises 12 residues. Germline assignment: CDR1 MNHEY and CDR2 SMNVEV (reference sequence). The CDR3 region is CASTTGPGELFF. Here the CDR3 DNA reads TGTGCCAGCACAACAGGGCCCGGGGAGCTGTTTTTT.

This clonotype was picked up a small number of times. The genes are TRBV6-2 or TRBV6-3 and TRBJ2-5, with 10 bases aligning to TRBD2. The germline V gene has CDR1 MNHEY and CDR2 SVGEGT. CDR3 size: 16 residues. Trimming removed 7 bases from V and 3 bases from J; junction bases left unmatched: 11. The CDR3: CASTGRLAGAEETQYF. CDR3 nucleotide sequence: TGTGCCAGCACGGGAAGGCTAGCGGGAGCGGAAGAGACCCAGTACTTC.

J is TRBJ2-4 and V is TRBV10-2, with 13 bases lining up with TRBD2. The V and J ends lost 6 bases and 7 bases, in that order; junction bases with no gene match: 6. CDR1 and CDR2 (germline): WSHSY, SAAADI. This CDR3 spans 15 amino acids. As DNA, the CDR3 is TGCGCCAGCAGAACTAGCGGGGGGGCGCAGAACATTCAGTACTTC. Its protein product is CASRTSGGAQNIQYF.

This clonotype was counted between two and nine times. The CDR3 DNA reads as TGTGCCAGTCAGGGGGGCAGGGCGAGCTCCTACAATGAGCAGTTCTTC. It is translated as CASQGGRASSYNEQFF. V gene TRBV2 combines with J gene TRBJ2-1, with D tentatively TRBD1 (7 bases). Germline V CDR1 and CDR2: SNHLY, FYNNEI. CDR3 length: 16 residues. V was cut by 9 bases and J by 0 bases, with 18 bases left in between.

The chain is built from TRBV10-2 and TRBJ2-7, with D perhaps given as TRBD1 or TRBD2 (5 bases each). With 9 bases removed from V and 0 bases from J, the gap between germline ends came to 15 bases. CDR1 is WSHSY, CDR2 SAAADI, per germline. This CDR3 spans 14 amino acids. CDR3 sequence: CASGWGSYSYEQYF. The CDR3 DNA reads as TGCGCCAGTGGATGGGGGTCCTACTCCTACGAGCAGTACTTC.

CDR3 residues: CASSVSGTSLYNEQFF. DNA for the CDR3: TGTGCCAGCAGCGTCTCCGGGACTAGCCTCTACAATGAGCAGTTCTTC. This chain connects TRBV7-2 to TRBJ2-1, with 9 bases aligning to TRBD2. This CDR3 comprises 16 residues. The V gene's germline CDR1 is SGHTA and CDR2 FQGNSA. The J segment lost 3 bases and the V segment lost 5 bases, leaving 8 bases of the junction unmatched.